This TCR beta chain was identified in a study of response to subunit inactivated influenza vaccine. Findings and limits, study-wide: The authors put forward the suggestion that each seasonal influenza vaccination may bring in only a limited number of new T cells.

TCRdb reprocessed the RT-PCR reads via MiXCR and lists one record per CDR3 protein. Of some 850,000 distinct CDR3 sequences listed, around a sixth are singletons. The CDR3 is 15 residues long. The germline gives CDR1 SGHKS, CDR2 YYEKEE (reference sequence). The V gene lost 2 bases and the J gene lost 5 bases, with 13 bases spanning the gap. Remarks on this clonotype: Its target is unknown.

The genes are TRBV5-5 and TRBJ2-2; TRBD1 might be the D (5 bases). This TCR came from a man aged 50-60 years who received an inactivated influenza vaccine. This sample comprised PBMCs from blood, obtained roughly 5 days after vaccination. DNA for the CDR3: TGTGCCAGCAGCTTAGGTCCCAGGGCGACCGGGGAGCTGTTTTTT. Protein sequence: CASSLGPRATGELFF. The full variable domain, completed using reference TRBV5-5 and TRBJ2-2, is DAGVTQSPTHLIKTRGQQVTLRCSPISGHKSVSWYQQVLGQGPQFIFQYYEKEERGRGNFPDRFSARQFPNYSSELNVNALLLGDSALYLCASSLGPRATGELFFGEGSRLTVL.